Below, one TCR beta chain is given with its context. The CDR3 spans 16 residues. V was trimmed by 5 bases and J by 5 bases, leaving 19 bases between them. In germline, CDR1 is SGHAT, CDR2 FQNNGV. The sample belongs to a study of blood T cell repertoires in COVID-19. Looking at the study overall: From the United States, Italy and Spain came samples of acute and convalescent COVID-19. Nucleic acid was either cDNA or gDNA, and it came from T cells, B-cell-depleted T cells, or PBMCs.

Original analysis: The authors estimated nucleated cell counts from reference gene primer amplification. Assay used: immunoSEQ multiplex PCR; TCRdb lists only in-frame clones, some missing. V, J and clone size reflect that table, while D and trimming were determined from the DNA. The data show 85,000 to 130,000 clones, around nine tenths seen once. The chain joins TRBV11-2 to TRBJ2-1; a weak D match, TRBD2 (7 bases). This receptor was obtained from a human donor in a cohort sampled during active COVID-19. The sample was peripheral blood. The CDR3 spells CASSPNGGARNNEQFF. The DNA for the CDR3 is TGTGCCAGCAGCCCCAATGGGGGGGCTAGAAACAATGAGCAGTTCTTC.